A single sample is the source of the 18 T cell receptor beta chains below, sequenced in a study of shared clonotypes between healthy human individuals. Assay: immunoSEQ multiplex PCR; the TCRdb copy retains only in-frame clones and omits some. The data hold just over 2,000,000 clones, with 90% to 95% observed a single time. Sequences were obtained from naive CD4+ T cells sorted from blood. This sample's subset: CD45RA+ positively selected. The receptors derive from a man aged 18 to 30 in good health.

CDR3 sequence reads: CASSLLAVSSYEQYF. CDR3 in DNA: TGTGCCAGCAGCCTGCTAGCGGTCAGCTCCTACGAGCAGTACTTC. This rearrangement joins TRBV5-5 to TRBJ2-7, with TRBD2 matching over 7 bases. CDR1 is SGHKS and CDR2 is YYEKEE in the germline V gene (reference sequence). There are 15 residues in the CDR3. Trimming at V came to 4 bases and at J to 0 bases, leaving 7 bases not matched to a gene.

The chain uses TRBV25-1 and TRBJ1-2; 8 nucleotides match TRBD1. Unmatched junction bases numbered 10, after V lost 2 bases and J lost 2 bases. The CDR3 spans 17 residues. In germline, CDR1 is MGHDK, CDR2 SYGVNS. CDR3 amino acids: CASSEGRTGKKNYGYTF. CDR3 nucleotides: TGTGCCAGCAGTGAAGGAAGGACAGGGAAGAAGAACTATGGCTACACCTTC.

DNA of the CDR3: TGTGCCAGCAGTTACTACGTTGGGGGCAATGAGCAGTTCTTC. Its protein product is CASSYYVGGNEQFF. The chain uses TRBV6-6 and TRBJ2-1; either TRBD1 or TRBD2 may supply D (5 bases each). Trimming cost V 1 base and J 6 bases, with 10 bases left between them. This CDR3 contains 14 residues. Germline loops: CDR1 MNHNY, CDR2 SVGAGI (reference sequence).

The chain joins TRBV10-3 to TRBJ1-1; tentative D call: TRBD1 (6 bases). V lost 6 bases and J lost 4, with 15 bases in between. There are 14 residues in the CDR3. The germline V gene has CDR1 ENHRY and CDR2 SYGVKD. CDR3: CAISTPGEATEAFF. CDR3 in DNA: TGTGCCATCAGCACTCCAGGGGAGGCCACTGAAGCTTTCTTT.

This chain connects TRBV6-1 to TRBJ2-5; TRBD2 matches 10 bases. Losses at the gene ends were 4 bases for V and 12 bases for J; bases not matched to a gene: 8. Per germline, CDR1 MNHNS and CDR2 SASEGT. The CDR3 runs to 13 residues. Here the CDR3 reads CASSGASGGPEYF. CDR3 nucleotide sequence: TGTGCCAGCAGTGGGGCTAGCGGGGGACCAGAGTACTTC.

The chain combines TRBV30 with TRBJ2-1; D is perhaps TRBD2 (6 bases). The CDR3 is 13 amino acids. V gave up 8 bases and J gave up 7 bases, with 18 bases separating them. Germline CDR1 is GTSNPN and CDR2 is SVGIG (reference sequence). The CDR3: CAGSSGRGNEQFF. The CDR3 DNA reads as TGTGCCGGAAGCTCGGGACGGGGGAATGAGCAGTTCTTC. Filled out from reference TRBV30 and TRBJ2-1, the complete variable domain reads SQTIHQWPATLVQPVGSPLSLECTVEGTSNPNLYWYRQAAGRGLQLLFYSVGIGQISSEVPQNLSASRPQDRQFILSSKKLLLSDSGFYLCAGSSGRGNEQFFGPGTRLTVL.

The chain links TRBV5-1 to TRBJ2-2; 14 nucleotides agree with TRBD2. The CDR3 extends over 16 amino acids. V lost 4 bases, J lost 4 bases, and 3 bases stayed unmatched. Germline CDR1 SGHRS, CDR2 YFSETQ. The CDR3 sequence: CASSLGTSGGTGELFF. CDR3 DNA: TGCGCCAGCAGCCTAGGGACTAGCGGGGGCACCGGGGAGCTGTTTTTT. Based on the CDR3 plus reference TRBV5-1 and TRBJ2-2, the full variable domain is KAGVTQTPRYLIKTRGQQVTLSCSPISGHRSVSWYQQTPGQGLQFLFEYFSETQRNKGNFPGRFSGRQFSNSRSEMNVSTLELGDSALYLCASSLGTSGGTGELFFGEGSRLTVL.

This clone occurred a few times. The chain carries TRBV7-2 and TRBJ2-1; no clear D gene. Deletions cut 5 bases from V and 6 bases from J, with 17 bases between. Per the germline V gene, CDR1 is SGHTA and CDR2 is FQGNSA. This CDR3 has 15 residues. CDR3 region: CASSPLRSFSNEQFF. The CDR3 DNA reads TGTGCCAGCAGCCCACTCAGGAGTTTCAGCAATGAGCAGTTCTTC.

This chain uses TRBV4-1 with TRBJ1-6; a possible D gene is TRBD1 (6 bases). The CDR3 contains 16 residues. The V gene lost 0 bases and the J gene lost 6 bases, with 12 bases spanning the gap. Germline V gene data show CDR1 as MGHRA and CDR2 as YSYEKL. CDR3 nucleotide sequence: TGCGCCAGCAGCCAAGAAGGACAGCTTATTAATTCACCCCTCCACTTT. Its translation: CASSQEGQLINSPLHF.

The chain has TRBV10-2 and TRBJ2-1, with TRBD2 identical over 12 bases. The germline V gene encodes CDR1 WSHSY and CDR2 SAAADI. The CDR3 is 17 amino acids. The ends lost 0 bases at V and 0 bases at J; junction bases unmatched: 0. The CDR3 region is CASSESTSGSSYNEQFF. CDR3 DNA: TGCGCCAGCAGTGAGTCGACTAGCGGGAGCTCCTACAATGAGCAGTTCTTC.

The chain uses TRBV29-1 and TRBJ2-7, with 9 bases that match TRBD1. The junction had 10 bases not matched to a gene; V was cut back by 6 bases and J by 4 bases. Looked up from germline, CDR1 is SQVTM and CDR2 is ANQGSEA. CDR3 length: 14 amino acids. CDR3 sequence (DNA): TGCAGCGTCTCAACAGGGGGCTACTTGTACGAGCAGTACTTC. This encodes CSVSTGGYLYEQYF.

The chain is built from TRBV4-1 and TRBJ2-2; no reliable D call. This CDR3 has 14 residues. CDR1 and CDR2 from the germline V gene are MGHRA and YSYEKL. Trimming pared 3 bases from V and 1 base from J, leaving 6 bases between. The CDR3 coding sequence is TGCGCCAGCAGCCACCAGAGGAACACCGGGGAGCTGTTTTTT. It specifies CASSHQRNTGELFF.

Concerning this clone: This sample includes further DNA sequences coding for the same CDR3. The genes are TRBV5-1 and TRBJ1-6; D unresolved. The CDR3 contains 15 residues. The V end was cut by 0 bases, the J end by 7 bases, with 11 bases between. CDR1 is SGHRS, CDR2 YFSETQ, per germline. The CDR3 DNA sequence: TGCGCCAGCAGCTTGGAAGGCGCGGGAAATTCACCCCTCCACTTT. The encoded protein is CASSLEGAGNSPLHF.

CDR3 residues: CASSLASASGITDTQYF. CDR3 bases: TGTGCCAGCAGCTTAGCGTCGGCTAGCGGCATCACAGATACGCAGTATTTT. V gene TRBV7-6 combines with J gene TRBJ2-3, with 7 bases fitting TRBD2. Germline values: CDR1 SGHVS, CDR2 FNYEAQ. The CDR3 is 17 amino acids. The V and J ends lost 0 bases and 2 bases, in that order; junction bases with no gene match: 8. The complete variable domain, with remaining parts taken from reference TRBV7-6 and TRBJ2-3, reads GAGVSQSPRYKVTKRGQDVALRCDPISGHVSLYWYRQALGQGPEFLTYFNYEAQQDKSGLPNDRFSAERPEGSISTLTIQRTEQRDSAMYRCASSLASASGITDTQYFGPGTRLTVL.

In its sample, this clone was seen once. The sample has other DNA sequences that encode this CDR3 too. V gene TRBV28 combines with J gene TRBJ2-7; TRBD2 matches 8 bases. CDR1 MDHEN and CDR2 SYDVKM come from the germline V gene. Trimming at V came to 6 bases and at J to 3 bases, leaving 1 base not matched to a gene. CDR3 size: 12 residues. CDR3 DNA sequence: TGTGCCAGCAGCACTAGCGGCTACGAGCAGTACTTC. It translates to CASSTSGYEQYF.

The chain joins TRBV9 to TRBJ2-5; possibly TRBD2 for D (6 bases). The germline V gene has CDR1 SGDLS and CDR2 YYNGEE. V was cut by 0 bases and J by 1 base, with 16 bases left in between. The CDR3 is 17 amino acids. CDR3: CASSVGLGLPAQETQYF. CDR3 nucleotide sequence: TGTGCCAGCAGCGTAGGCTTAGGACTACCCGCCCAAGAGACCCAGTACTTC. The full variable domain, its missing parts supplied by reference TRBV9 and TRBJ2-5, is DSGVTQTPKHLITATGQRVTLRCSPRSGDLSVYWYQQSLDQGLQFLIQYYNGEERAKGNILERFSAQQFPDLHSELNLSSLELGDSALYFCASSVGLGLPAQETQYFGPGTRLLVL.

The chain couples TRBV6-5 to TRBJ1-1; no reliable D call. Germline values: CDR1 MNHEY, CDR2 SVGAGI. CDR3 length: 12 residues. Trimming left V 5 bases short and J 9 bases short, with 13 bases between. The CDR3 coding sequence is TGTGCCAGCAGTACCCCGGGAACGAAAGCTTTCTTT. Amino acids: CASSTPGTKAFF.

CDR3 coding DNA: TGTGCCAGTAGTCCTCACAGGGGGCAGAGGAACACTGAAGCTTTCTTT. Translated, it gives CASSPHRGQRNTEAFF. V is TRBV19 and J is TRBJ1-1, with TRBD1 identical over 9 bases. The CDR3 is 16 residues long. Germline values: CDR1 LNHDA, CDR2 SQIVND (reference sequence). Losses at the gene ends were 5 bases for V and 1 base for J; bases not matched to a gene: 8.